What follows are 11 T cell receptor beta chains derived from one specimen sequenced in a study of yellow fever vaccine responses in identical twins. TCRdb recomputed calls from the RT-PCR reads with MiXCR, one row per CDR3 protein. The sample contains around 1,200 distinct CDR3 sequences, roughly 80% of which appear only once. Source: T cells from blood (PBMCs), unsorted or a sorted subset (not recorded which), taken before or after yellow fever vaccination (not recorded which). All receptors come from a female donor who received the yellow fever vaccine.

The chain carries TRBV7-8 and TRBJ2-3; 9 bases fit TRBD1. This CDR3 comprises 15 residues. With 5 bases clipped from V and 4 bases from J, the junction kept 7 bases outside the gene matches. The germline V gene encodes CDR1 SGHVS and CDR2 FQNEAQ. The CDR3 bases are TGTGCCAGCAGCAAAAGGACAGGGGTAGCAGATACGCAGTATTTT. Protein: CASSKRTGVADTQYF.

This clonotype has only one observation. The rearrangement joins TRBV11-3 to TRBJ2-3; D is uncertain. V lost 2 bases and J 3 bases, leaving 6 bases between the germline ends. This CDR3 comprises 13 residues. Germline-derived CDR1 and CDR2 are SGHNT and YENEEA. CDR3: CASSLRDTDTQYF. The CDR3 nucleotides are TGTGCCAGCAGCTTACGAGATACAGATACGCAGTATTTT.

The chain couples TRBV10-3 to TRBJ1-1; tentatively, D is TRBD1 (6 bases). From germline, CDR1 is ENHRY and CDR2 SYGVKD. Trimming cost V 2 bases and J 7 bases, with 11 bases left between them. CDR3 length: 13 amino acids. CDR3 region: CAISEPQGLEAFF. The CDR3 bases are TGTGCCATCAGTGAGCCACAGGGTCTTGAAGCTTTCTTT.

The chain couples TRBV11-1 to TRBJ2-1; 8 nucleotides align to TRBD2. Losses at the gene ends were 10 bases for V and 0 bases for J; bases not matched to a gene: 14. The length of the CDR3 is 17 residues. Germline V lookup: CDR1 SGHAT, CDR2 FQDESV (reference sequence). CDR3 loop: CATRVGLGLDSYNEQFF. The CDR3 DNA reads as TGTGCCACACGGGTGGGGCTGGGACTAGACTCCTACAATGAGCAGTTCTTC.

The genes are TRBV6-1 and TRBJ2-5, with 8 positions matching TRBD1. Germline loops: CDR1 MNHNS, CDR2 SASEGT. The J segment lost 0 bases and the V segment lost 6 bases, leaving 9 bases of the junction unmatched. This CDR3 spans 16 amino acids. The CDR3 region is CASSFGQGKYQETQYF. The CDR3 coding sequence is TGTGCCAGCAGCTTCGGACAGGGAAAGTACCAAGAGACCCAGTACTTC.

The J gene is TRBJ2-3, the V gene TRBV5-5, with a tentative D call TRBD2 (5 bases). The V gene lost 1 base and the J gene lost 3 bases, with 12 bases spanning the gap. This CDR3 spans 15 amino acids. Germline assignment: CDR1 SGHKS and CDR2 YYEKEE (reference sequence). The CDR3 is CASSLPGVVTDTQYF. CDR3 nucleotide sequence: TGTGCCAGCAGCTTGCCCGGGGTGGTAACAGATACGCAGTATTTT.

The rearrangement joins TRBV6-5 to TRBJ2-5; no clear D. V shed 4 bases and J shed 1 base, with 7 bases lying between them. The CDR3 consists of 13 residues. Germline V lookup: CDR1 MNHEY, CDR2 SVGAGI. This chain's CDR3 is CASSLQVQETQYF. The CDR3 coding sequence is TGTGCCAGCAGTTTGCAAGTCCAAGAGACCCAGTACTTC.

V usage is TRBV9 and J usage is TRBJ1-6; no reliable D call. V lost 7 bases, J lost 4 bases, and 6 bases lay in between. CDR3 length: 12 residues. Per germline, CDR1 SGDLS and CDR2 YYNGEE. The CDR3 nucleotides are TGTGCCAGCGGGGAGTATAATTCACCCCTCCACTTT. This gives the protein CASGEYNSPLHF.

This rearrangement joins TRBV4-1 to TRBJ1-2; no clear D. The ends were cut back, 3 bases at V and 7 bases at J, with 18 bases in the middle. This CDR3 is built from 15 residues. Germline loops: CDR1 MGHRA, CDR2 YSYEKL. CDR3 loop: CASSHHLAAESGYTF. In DNA form, the CDR3 reads TGCGCCAGCAGCCATCACCTTGCCGCGGAAAGTGGCTACACCTTC.

The chain links TRBV15 to TRBJ2-1; 7 bases align to TRBD1. This CDR3 has 14 amino acids. With 4 bases clipped from V and 10 bases from J, the junction kept 10 bases outside the gene matches. Germline CDR1 is LNHNV and CDR2 is YYDKDF (reference sequence). CDR3 sequence: CATSTLDRSWEQFF. Here the CDR3 DNA reads TGTGCCACCAGCACATTGGACAGGTCGTGGGAGCAGTTCTTC.

This clonotype was counted a single time. The chain has TRBV12-3 or TRBV12-4 and TRBJ2-1, with D hard to call. This CDR3 contains 13 residues. Between the trimmed V and J ends, which lost 3 bases and 4 bases, there was a span of 7 bases. The CDR3 sequence: CASSFGQYNEQFF. The CDR3 DNA sequence: TGTGCCAGCAGTTTCGGGCAGTACAATGAGCAGTTCTTC.